The clone carrying this T cell receptor (beta chain) was counted only a few times. Its specificity is not known. CDR1 and CDR2 (germline): SGHNT, YYREEE (reference sequence). This CDR3 has 14 amino acids. V dropped 4 bases and J dropped 5; count of bases not matched to a gene: 7. Individual cDNA molecules received unique molecular identifiers. TCRdb passed the 5' RACE reads through MiXCR, listing each CDR3 protein once. The sample yields 45,000 to 60,000 distinct CDR3 sequences, approximately 8% seen once. The data derive from a study of early T cells in non-severe SARS-CoV-2 infection. Study context: Investigators sequenced bulk RNA drawn from unsorted whole blood, and chains remained unpaired. The study's findings and limits: Matching results from VDJdb favored anti-spike CD8 responses, leaving private and CD4 specificities undetected.

This sample comprised whole blood, obtained at baseline. The rearrangement links TRBV5-4 to TRBJ2-5, with 8 bases aligning to TRBD2. This clonotype was sampled from an adult who was a healthcare worker with PCR-confirmed SARS-CoV-2 infection or an uninfected control (not recorded which). CDR3 DNA: TGTGCCAGCAGCGGCGGGGGGACGAGTGAGACCCAGTACTTC. This translates into CASSGGGTSETQYF. Together with reference TRBV5-4 and TRBJ2-5, the CDR3 gives the full variable domain: ETGVTQSPTHLIKTRGQQVTLRCSSQSGHNTVSWYQQALGQGPQFIFQYYREEENGRGNFPPRFSGLQFPNYSSELNVNALELDDSALYLCASSGGGTSETQYFGPGTRLLVL.